This TCR beta chain was identified during a study of T cell responses to AZD1222 COVID-19 vaccine. Using immunoSEQ multiplex PCR, the repertoire was profiled, and TCRdb retains in-frame clones only, with some absent. The table lists 72,000 or so clones, roughly nine tenths of them singletons. Sequenced material: peripheral blood, taken 28 days after the second AZD1222 dose. This clonotype was obtained from an adult who received the AZD1222 COVID-19 vaccine.

The CDR3 reads CASIGKPGTTQFF. CDR3 nucleotide sequence: TGTGCCAGTATAGGGAAGCCCGGGACCACACAGTTCTTC. The chain recombines TRBV19 with TRBJ2-1; D is possibly TRBD1 or TRBD2 (5 bases each). Trimming cost V 7 bases and J 13 bases, with 20 bases left between them. The CDR3 is 13 amino acids. The germline gives CDR1 LNHDA, CDR2 SQIVND (reference sequence).